This entry features one T cell receptor (beta chain) sequence. One junction end does not reproduce the germline sequence, and a read error may be involved. Researchers made TCR beta libraries by using iRepertoire HTBI primers and running Arm-PCR on CDR3 regions. TCRdb re-analysed the multiplex PCR reads in MiXCR, keeping a single row per CDR3 protein. This table has 450,000 to 650,000 distinct CDR3 sequences, about 16% appearing once. From germline, CDR1 is MDHEN and CDR2 SYDVKM. The CDR3 spans 15 residues. Specified time point: newly diagnosed GD, antithyroid drugs for less than 3 months. With RNA extracted from PBMCs as input, the TCR library was made. The sample is drawn from a study of regulatory T cells in long-lasting Graves disease. These same records also appear under a second study, on T cells in Graves' hyperthyroidism and ophthalmopathy.

The starting material was peripheral blood mononuclear cells (PBMCs), obtained at new diagnosis, from a patient treated with antithyroid drugs. The rearrangement uses TRBV28 and TRBJ1-1; 10 bases match TRBD1. The receptor's source is a woman aged 35-65 years with Graves disease. CDR3 loop: CASSVAGTGETEASF. Here the CDR3 DNA reads TGTGCCAGCAGCGTCGCCGGGACAGGGGAGACTGAAGCTTCCTTT.